This TCR beta chain was found in a study of T cells in Graves' hyperthyroidism and ophthalmopathy. RNA transcripts were the template for amplifying TCR beta CDR3 regions. The HTBI primer set served for first-round RT-PCR of the TCR CDR3. MiXCR, applied by TCRdb to the multiplex PCR reads, yields one record per CDR3 protein. The profile shows around 35,000 distinct CDR3 sequences, approximately 52% of them singletons. Regarding this clonotype: What it binds is unknown.

The CDR3 has 11 amino acids. V lost 8 bases and J lost 7, with 11 bases in between. Germline V gives CDR1 MNHNY, CDR2 SVGAGI (reference sequence). The study's findings and limits: The model forecast ophthalmopathy, anticipating it by a median around 6.5 months before onset.

The receptor was derived from a man aged 40-49 years with Graves' ophthalmopathy. This rearrangement joins TRBV6-6 to TRBJ2-5, with unresolved D. Input material: blood. The CDR3 sequence: CASGFPGTQYF. In nucleotides, the CDR3 is TGTGCCAGCGGCTTCCCGGGGACCCAGTACTTC.